Following are 31 T cell receptor beta chains from one sample sequenced in a study of shared clonotypes between healthy human individuals. Naive CD8 cells lacked CD45RO and underwent positive selection for CCR7, leaving out terminally differentiated effector memory CD45RA+ cells. Generated by immunoSEQ multiplex PCR, the TCRdb table keeps only in-frame clones and is missing some. Here the sample spans millions of clones, about 92% being singletons. Specimen: naive CD8+ T cells from PBMCs. Receptor source: a man younger than 35 in good health. Some clones in this sample may be carry-over from other donors' samples.

The gene calls are TRBV6-5 and TRBJ2-1; D gene uncertain. The CDR3 sequence is 15 residues long. V gave up 2 bases and J gave up 4 bases, with 12 bases separating them. Germline V gene lookup returns CDR1 MNHEY and CDR2 SVGAGI. The CDR3, as DNA: TGTGCCAGCAGTTACCGAGAGTCCTTATACAATGAGCAGTTCTTC. Its translation: CASSYRESLYNEQFF.

The gene calls are TRBV7-9 and TRBJ2-5, with D possibly TRBD1 on 5 matching bases. V lost 0 bases and J 0 bases, leaving 8 bases between the germline ends. Germline V gene lookup returns CDR1 SEHNR and CDR2 FQNEAQ (reference sequence). This CDR3 contains 15 residues. The CDR3 loop reads CASSLAQGYQETQYF. The CDR3 coding sequence is TGTGCCAGCAGCTTAGCGCAGGGCTACCAAGAGACCCAGTACTTC.

The chain couples TRBV9 to TRBJ2-3, with 11 bases lining up with TRBD2. The CDR3 consists of 15 residues. V lost 4 bases, J lost 6 bases, and 7 bases stayed unmatched. Germline CDR1 reads SGDLS; CDR2 reads YYNGEE. The CDR3 DNA follows: TGTGCCAGCAGCCCTACTAGCGGGAGAGGGGATACGCAGTATTTT. Encoded protein: CASSPTSGRGDTQYF.

The chain recombines TRBV19 with TRBJ2-7; D is uncertain. Deletions cut 3 bases from V and 4 bases from J, with 16 bases between. Per the germline V gene, CDR1 is LNHDA and CDR2 is SQIVND (reference sequence). The CDR3 has 15 residues. CDR3 in DNA: TGTGCCAGTAGTATGACCCCGGCCCTGGTTTACGAGCAGTACTTC. Translated: CASSMTPALVYEQYF.

CDR3 in amino acids: CASSALDRGDEKLFF. The DNA of the CDR3 is TGCGCCAGCAGCGCCCTAGACAGGGGGGATGAAAAACTGTTTTTT. The gene calls are TRBV4-1 and TRBJ1-4; TRBD1 agrees at 9 bases. CDR1 and CDR2 from the germline V gene are MGHRA and YSYEKL. This CDR3 region has 15 residues. Trimming at V came to 5 bases and at J to 6 bases, leaving 7 bases not matched to a gene.

The chain links TRBV27 to TRBJ1-2; tentatively, D is TRBD1 (5 bases). Germline CDR1 and CDR2: MNHEY and SMNVEV (reference sequence). Trimming shortened V by 4 bases and J by 2 bases, and 8 bases separated the two germline ends. The CDR3 runs to 13 residues. CDR3 residues: CASSWGTNYGYTF. CDR3 sequence (DNA): TGTGCCAGCAGTTGGGGGACGAACTATGGCTACACCTTC.

The chain combines TRBV27 with TRBJ2-1; D is perhaps TRBD1 or TRBD2 (5 bases each). The V and J ends lost 11 bases and 1 base respectively, with 18 bases between them. The CDR3 loop spans 15 amino acids. Germline CDR1 MNHEY, CDR2 SMNVEV (reference sequence). CDR3 sequence (DNA): TGTGCCTCCAGAGTGGGGGTGTTGTCCTACAATGAGCAGTTCTTC. This translates into CASRVGVLSYNEQFF.

J is TRBJ2-3 and V is TRBV11-2; D gene uncertain. The CDR3 spans 12 residues. V was clipped by 6 bases and J by 6 bases, with 10 bases between them. From germline, CDR1 is SGHAT and CDR2 FQNNGV. The CDR3 here is CASSYSPDTQYF. The DNA for the CDR3 is TGTGCCAGCAGTTATAGTCCGGATACGCAGTATTTT. The full variable domain, in which reference TRBV11-2 and TRBJ2-3 provide the parts outside the CDR3, is EAGVAQSPRYKIIEKRQSVAFWCNPISGHATLYWYQQILGQGPKLLIQFQNNGVVDDSQLPKDRFSAERLKGVDSTLKIQPAKLEDSAVYLCASSYSPDTQYFGPGTRLTVL.

This clone came up once. The CDR3 sequence: CASSLAWVTGKSQPQHF. DNA for the CDR3: TGTGCCAGCAGCTTGGCGTGGGTGACAGGGAAGTCCCAGCCCCAGCATTTT. J is TRBJ1-5 and V is TRBV5-8, with 7 bases aligning to TRBD1. The CDR3 is made up of 17 amino acids. Germline V gene sequence: CDR1 SGHTS, CDR2 YDEGEE. V dropped 0 bases and J dropped 7; count of bases not matched to a gene: 13. The full variable domain, completed using reference TRBV5-8 and TRBJ1-5, is EAGVTQSPTHLIKTRGQQATLRCSPISGHTSVYWYQQALGLGLQFLLWYDEGEERNRGNFPPRFSGRQFPNYSSELNVNALELEDSALYLCASSLAWVTGKSQPQHFGDGTRLSIL.

The V call is TRBV19, the J call TRBJ2-1; 7 bases align to TRBD2. V dropped 5 bases and J dropped 1; count of bases not matched to a gene: 8. The CDR3 totals 16 residues. The V gene's germline CDR1 is LNHDA and CDR2 SQIVND (reference sequence). This CDR3 reads CASSPFGRESYNEQFF. CDR3 nucleotides: TGTGCCAGTAGTCCTTTCGGGCGGGAGTCCTACAATGAGCAGTTCTTC.

The chain joins TRBV6-5 to TRBJ2-1; no clear D. The CDR3 is 16 residues long. Germline V gene sequence: CDR1 MNHEY, CDR2 SVGAGI. V was trimmed by 0 bases and J by 1 base, leaving 10 bases between them. The CDR3 loop reads CASSYSVPESYNEQFF. The DNA of the CDR3 is TGTGCCAGCAGTTACTCGGTCCCGGAGTCCTACAATGAGCAGTTCTTC.

The genes are TRBV27 and TRBJ2-7; possible D gene TRBD1, 6 bases. The V and J ends lost 6 bases and 5 bases respectively, with 20 bases between them. CDR1 is MNHEY and CDR2 is SMNVEV in the germline V gene (reference sequence). The CDR3 spans 15 residues. The CDR3 bases are TGTGCCAGCAGCCCCTCCCGGCAGGGGAAGAACGAGCAGTACTTC. Protein: CASSPSRQGKNEQYF.

The CDR3 DNA sequence: TGTGCCAGCAGGATAGGCCAAGAGACCCAGTACTTC. Amino acids: CASRIGQETQYF. This rearrangement joins TRBV5-4 to TRBJ2-5; unclear D gene. Germline V gene lookup returns CDR1 SGHNT and CDR2 YYREEE (reference sequence). V dropped 5 bases and J dropped 1 base, with 6 bases sitting between them. The CDR3 totals 12 residues.

V and J are TRBV4-1 and TRBJ2-3, with 8 bases matching TRBD2. CDR1 and CDR2 (germline): MGHRA, YSYEKL. This CDR3 spans 17 amino acids. V shed 0 bases, J shed 3 bases, and the junction held 8 bases outside the gene matches. The CDR3 loop is CASSQDPQLADTDTQYF. The CDR3 DNA reads TGCGCCAGCAGCCAAGATCCGCAACTAGCGGATACAGATACGCAGTATTTT.

This rearrangement joins TRBV7-8 to TRBJ2-7, with D tentatively TRBD1 (5 bases). The length of the CDR3 is 13 residues. Between the trimmed V and J ends, which lost 4 bases and 6 bases, there was a span of 13 bases. Germline V gives CDR1 SGHVS, CDR2 FQNEAQ. CDR3 protein: CASSSFSGSEQYF. CDR3 bases: TGTGCCAGCAGCTCCTTTTCAGGGTCCGAGCAGTACTTC.

The chain employs TRBV7-9 and TRBJ1-3; no firm D call. The CDR3 is 14 residues long. Trimming left V 4 bases short and J 3 bases short, with 10 bases between. In germline, CDR1 is SEHNR, CDR2 FQNEAQ (reference sequence). The CDR3 sequence is CASSSLDSGNTIYF. The CDR3 DNA sequence: TGTGCCAGCAGCTCTCTAGATAGTGGAAACACCATATATTTT.

The CDR3 loop is CASSQEVGKEQYF. The CDR3 DNA reads as TGCGCCAGCAGCCAAGAGGTCGGGAAAGAGCAGTACTTC. V is TRBV4-1 and J is TRBJ2-7; possible D gene TRBD2, 5 bases. The CDR3 spans 13 residues. Germline lookup yields CDR1 MGHRA and CDR2 YSYEKL. V was shortened by 0 bases and J by 7 bases, with 10 bases between the two germline ends.

The rearrangement joins TRBV29-1 to TRBJ2-1; TRBD2 agrees at 10 bases. J lost 2 bases, V lost 1 base, and 2 bases had no gene match. Germline V gene sequence: CDR1 SQVTM, CDR2 ANQGSEA. The CDR3 is 15 amino acids. The CDR3 nucleotides read TGCAGCGTTGAAGTACTAGCGGGACCCTACAATGAGCAGTTCTTC. Translation gives CSVEVLAGPYNEQFF.

This clone was detected only once. This sequence joins TRBV7-8 and TRBJ2-1; no definite D call. The V gene's germline CDR1 is SGHVS and CDR2 FQNEAQ. The CDR3 totals 14 residues. Deletions cut 8 bases from V and 8 bases from J, with 19 bases between. CDR3 loop: CASLGRLTVDEQFF. The CDR3, as DNA: TGTGCCAGCCTGGGAAGATTGACGGTTGATGAGCAGTTCTTC.

The chain couples TRBV27 to TRBJ2-7; TRBD1 matches at 8 bases. Looked up from germline, CDR1 is MNHEY and CDR2 is SMNVEV (reference sequence). This CDR3 comprises 18 residues. V lost 5 bases to trimming and J lost 0 bases; unmatched junction nucleotides: 15. CDR3 sequence (DNA): TGTGCCAGCAGTCCAAGCGTCGGACAGGGTCCTGCCTCCTACGAGCAGTACTTC. It specifies CASSPSVGQGPASYEQYF.

A remark on this clone: Other DNA variants within this sample encode the same CDR3. This chain links TRBV5-1 with TRBJ2-7; 7 bases are a match to TRBD1. Unmatched junction bases numbered 3, after V lost 3 bases and J lost 3 bases. The CDR3 totals 13 residues. Germline CDR1 and CDR2: SGHRS and YFSETQ. The DNA for the CDR3 is TGCGCCAGCAGCTGGGACAGTGGCTACGAGCAGTACTTC. Its translation is CASSWDSGYEQYF.

In its sample, this clone was seen once. V usage is TRBV28 and J usage is TRBJ2-3; D is ambiguous. The CDR3 contains 15 residues. The germline V gene encodes CDR1 MDHEN and CDR2 SYDVKM. V dropped 3 bases and J dropped 0 bases, with 10 bases sitting between them. The CDR3 nucleotides read TGTGCCAGCAGTTTTGGCTACGGAAGCACAGATACGCAGTATTTT. Its protein is CASSFGYGSTDTQYF.

The chain uses TRBV6-1 and TRBJ2-7, with a weak D call TRBD2 (5 bases). CDR1 is MNHNS and CDR2 is SASEGT in the germline V gene. Trimming cost V 5 bases and J 4 bases, with 12 bases left between them. The CDR3 runs to 13 residues. The chain's CDR3 is CASSPSREYEQYF. The CDR3 DNA is TGTGCCAGCAGTCCAAGCCGGGAATACGAGCAGTACTTC.

This rearrangement joins TRBV27 to TRBJ2-7; 7 bases line up with TRBD1. Germline CDR1 reads MNHEY; CDR2 reads SMNVEV (reference sequence). The CDR3 length is 15 residues. With 6 bases clipped from V and 0 bases from J, the junction kept 8 bases outside the gene matches. The CDR3 DNA reads TGTGCCAGCAGCACCACCGGGACAGCCTCCTACGAGCAGTACTTC. Amino acid sequence: CASSTTGTASYEQYF.

Worth noting for this clone: The sample contains more than one DNA sequence encoding this CDR3. This chain connects TRBV7-9 to TRBJ2-3; D is ambiguous. The CDR3 totals 13 residues. V lost 0 bases and J 6 bases, leaving 7 bases between the germline ends. In germline, CDR1 is SEHNR, CDR2 FQNEAQ (reference sequence). CDR3 protein: CASSLASPDTQYF. CDR3 sequence (DNA): TGTGCCAGCAGCTTAGCCTCCCCGGATACGCAGTATTTT.

The J gene is TRBJ2-1, the V gene TRBV4-2; 11 positions agree with TRBD1. V shed 1 base, J shed 9 bases, and the junction held 2 bases outside the gene matches. The germline V gene encodes CDR1 LGHNA and CDR2 YNFKEQ. CDR3 size: 14 residues. The CDR3 region has the DNA TGTGCCAGCAGCCAAGGGACAGGGGGCGGTGAGCAGTTCTTC. This sequence encodes CASSQGTGGGEQFF.

V usage is TRBV6-1 and J usage is TRBJ1-5; weak D call: TRBD1 (5 bases). The CDR3 covers 14 residues. Trimming removed 1 base at V and 4 bases at J, with 8 bases between. Germline lookup yields CDR1 MNHNS and CDR2 SASEGT. This CDR3 reads CASSEGRDNQPQHF. In DNA form, the CDR3 reads TGTGCCAGCAGTGAAGGCAGGGATAATCAGCCCCAGCATTTT.

This chain links TRBV5-1 with TRBJ2-7; D gene unclear. Between the trimmed V and J ends, which lost 2 bases and 2 bases, there was a span of 14 bases. Looked up from germline, CDR1 is SGHRS and CDR2 is YFSETQ. The CDR3 is made up of 15 amino acids. The CDR3 nucleotides read TGCGCCAGCAGCTTATTCAGTGGTGCAACCTACGAGCAGTACTTC. This sequence encodes CASSLFSGATYEQYF.

V is TRBV11-3 and J is TRBJ2-1, with D uncertain. CDR1 is SGHNT and CDR2 is YENEEA in the germline V gene. The CDR3 covers 16 residues. V shed 6 bases and J shed 7 bases, with 22 bases lying between them. CDR3 protein: CASRPRVRAQKNEQFF. The CDR3 DNA follows: TGTGCCAGCAGACCTCGTGTCCGGGCCCAGAAGAATGAGCAGTTCTTC.

J is TRBJ2-2 and V is TRBV7-2; TRBD1 might be the D (6 bases). The V and J ends lost 1 base and 3 bases respectively, with 18 bases between them. CDR3 length equals 18 residues. Germline V gene lookup returns CDR1 SGHTA and CDR2 FQGNSA. The CDR3 sequence: CASSLGRYGTRDTGELFF. CDR3 DNA: TGTGCCAGCAGCTTAGGACGGTACGGGACACGAGACACCGGGGAGCTGTTTTTT.

The chain recombines TRBV7-8 with TRBJ2-2; 7 positions match TRBD2. Trimming took 4 bases from V and 0 from J; bases not matched to a gene: 17. CDR1 and CDR2 from the germline V gene are SGHVS and FQNEAQ. CDR3 length equals 20 residues. CDR3 residues: CASSWVTRLWEGTNTGELFF. CDR3 sequence (DNA): TGTGCCAGCAGCTGGGTAACCCGATTGTGGGAGGGCACGAACACCGGGGAGCTGTTTTTT.